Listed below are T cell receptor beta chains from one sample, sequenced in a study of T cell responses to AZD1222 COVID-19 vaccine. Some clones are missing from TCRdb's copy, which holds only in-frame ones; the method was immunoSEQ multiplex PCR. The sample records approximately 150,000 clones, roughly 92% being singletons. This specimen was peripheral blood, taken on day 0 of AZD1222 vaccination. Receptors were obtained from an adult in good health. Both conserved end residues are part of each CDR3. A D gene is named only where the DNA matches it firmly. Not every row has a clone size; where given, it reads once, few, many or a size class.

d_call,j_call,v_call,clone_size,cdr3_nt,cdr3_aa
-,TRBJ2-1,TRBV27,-,TGTGCCAGCAGTGACGGGGGTACCTACAATGAGCAGTTCTTC,CASSDGGTYNEQFF
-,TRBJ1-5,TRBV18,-,TGTGCCAGCTCTCCACAGACAGTTAGCAATCAGCCCCAGCATTTT,CASSPQTVSNQPQHF
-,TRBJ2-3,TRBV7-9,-,TGTGCCAGCAGCCCACTAAAACTCACAGATACGCAGTATTTT,CASSPLKLTDTQYF
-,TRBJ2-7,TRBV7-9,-,TGTGCCAGCAGCTCCCGCCTTACAGGGAGCCACGAGCAGTACTTC,CASSSRLTGSHEQYF
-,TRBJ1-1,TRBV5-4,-,TGTGCCAGCAGCCAGAACACTGAAGCTTTCTTT,CASSQNTEAFF
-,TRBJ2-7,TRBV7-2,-,TGTGCCAGCAGCTCCCTGGACAGCACCTACGAGCAGTACTTC,CASSSLDSTYEQYF
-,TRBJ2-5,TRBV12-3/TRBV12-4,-,TGTGCCAGCAGTTTCAGTGGGACCCAGTACTTC,CASSFSGTQYF
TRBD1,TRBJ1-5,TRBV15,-,TGTGCCACCAGCGGAAGGACCGGGACAGGGTTTTATAGCAATCAGCCCCAGCATTTT,CATSGRTGTGFYSNQPQHF
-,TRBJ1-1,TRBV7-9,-,TGTGCCAGCAGCCCAGGGGACCGGAACACTGAAGCTTTCTTT,CASSPGDRNTEAFF
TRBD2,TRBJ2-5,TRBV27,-,TGTGCCAGCAGTTCGGGAGCGGGGGGGTACCAAGAGACCCAGTACTTC,CASSSGAGGYQETQYF
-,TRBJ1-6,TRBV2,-,TGTGCCAGCAGTGAAGAGAACAGCTCCTATAATTCACCCCTCCACTTT,CASSEENSSYNSPLHF
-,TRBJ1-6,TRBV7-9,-,TGTGCCAGCAGCCCCTGGACGGTTAATTCACCCCTCCACTTT,CASSPWTVNSPLHF
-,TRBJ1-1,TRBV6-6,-,TGTGCCAGCAGTTACGGCCCAGGGTTTTTGAACACTGAAGCTTTCTTT,CASSYGPGFLNTEAFF
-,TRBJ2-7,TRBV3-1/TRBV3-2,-,TGTGCCAGCAGCCAGACAGCGGAAACCTACGAGCAGTACTTC,CASSQTAETYEQYF
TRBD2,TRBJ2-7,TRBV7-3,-,TGTGCCAGCAGCCCCGGAGGGAGCGGGGGCGAGCAGTACTTC,CASSPGGSGGEQYF
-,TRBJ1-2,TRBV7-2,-,TGTGCCAGCAGCTTAGAGGGATTCAACTATGGCTACACCTTC,CASSLEGFNYGYTF
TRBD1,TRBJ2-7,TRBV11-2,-,TGTGCCAGCAGCCCAATACGGGACAGGGGACGGGGGGATGGGAACGAGCAGTACTTC,CASSPIRDRGRGDGNEQYF
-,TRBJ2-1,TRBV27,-,TGTGCCAGCAGTTTATCTTACAATGAGCAGTTCTTC,CASSLSYNEQFF
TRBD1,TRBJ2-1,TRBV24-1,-,TGTGCCACCAGTGATTCGGACAGGGCCCGGCAGTTCTTC,CATSDSDRARQFF
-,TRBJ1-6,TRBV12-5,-,TGTGCTAGTGGTTTACGGACGGTACCTAATTCACCCCTCCACTTT,CASGLRTVPNSPLHF
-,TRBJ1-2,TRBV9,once,TGTGCCAGCAGCCCTATGACAGTAAACTATGGCTACACCTTC,CASSPMTVNYGYTF
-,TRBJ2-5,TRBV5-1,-,TGCGCCAGCAGCTTGGGCCAAGAGACCCAGTACTTC,CASSLGQETQYF
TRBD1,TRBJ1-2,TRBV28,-,TGTGCCAGCAGTGGACAGGGCTATGGCTACACCTTC,CASSGQGYGYTF
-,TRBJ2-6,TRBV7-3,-,TGTGCCAGCAGCCGCTCCTCTGGGGCCAACGTCCTGACTTTC,CASSRSSGANVLTF
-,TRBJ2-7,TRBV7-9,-,TGTGCCAGCAGCTTTTCTTACGGACTTTCCTCCTACGAGCAGTACTTC,CASSFSYGLSSYEQYF
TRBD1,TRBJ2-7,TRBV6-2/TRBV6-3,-,TGTGCCAGCAGCCTGGGACAGGCTGGATACGAGCAGTACTTC,CASSLGQAGYEQYF
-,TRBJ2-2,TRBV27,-,TGTGCCAGCAGTCCCGGGACGGCGAACACCGGGGAGCTGTTTTTT,CASSPGTANTGELFF
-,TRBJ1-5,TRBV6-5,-,TGTGCCAGCAGTTACGGGCGATATAGCAATCAGCCCCAGCATTTT,CASSYGRYSNQPQHF
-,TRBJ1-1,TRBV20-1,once,TGCAGTGCTATGGGCCGAATTGAAGCTTTCTTT,CSAMGRIEAFF
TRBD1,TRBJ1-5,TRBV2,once,TGTGCCAGCAAAAGGGACAGGGGGAATCAGCCCCAGCATTTT,CASKRDRGNQPQHF
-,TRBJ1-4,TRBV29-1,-,TGCAGCGTCCGGGAGGCAACTAATGAAAAACTGTTTTTT,CSVREATNEKLFF
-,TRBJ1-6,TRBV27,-,TGTGCCAGCAGTTTCGGGGTCATGAATTCACCCCTCCACTTT,CASSFGVMNSPLHF
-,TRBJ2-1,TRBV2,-,TGTGCCAGCAGTGAAATGGGGTCCTCCTACAATGAGCAGTTCTTC,CASSEMGSSYNEQFF
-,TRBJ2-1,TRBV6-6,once,TGTGCCAGCAGACGAGCCCGCCTCAGGGGACCGGGACCGGATGAGCAGTTCTTC,CASRRARLRGPGPDEQFF
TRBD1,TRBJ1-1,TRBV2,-,TGTGCCAGCAGCACCGGACAGGCCCCTCGAGAAGCTTTCTTT,CASSTGQAPREAFF
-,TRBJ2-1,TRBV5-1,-,TGCGCCAGCAGCCCGTCCGGGTCGTTAGGGACACGGAATAATGAGCAGTTCTTC,CASSPSGSLGTRNNEQFF
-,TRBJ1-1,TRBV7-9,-,TGTGCCAGCAGCTCACAGGGTTACCCGACTGAAGCTTTCTTT,CASSSQGYPTEAFF
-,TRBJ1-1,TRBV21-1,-,TGTGCCAGCAGCAAAGACGGGGGGCGGGTCACTGAAGCTTTCTTT,CASSKDGGRVTEAFF
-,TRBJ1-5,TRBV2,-,TGTGCCAGCAGTGGGGACATGGGGCCCCAGCATTTT,CASSGDMGPQHF
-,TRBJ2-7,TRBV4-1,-,TGCGCCAGCAGCCAAGGGGTGGGAGACTGGTACGAGCAGTACTTC,CASSQGVGDWYEQYF
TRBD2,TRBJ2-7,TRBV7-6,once,TGTGCCAGCAGCCTCACCGGGACTAGTTACGACGAGCAGTACTTC,CASSLTGTSYDEQYF
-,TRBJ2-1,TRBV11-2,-,TGTGCCAGCAGCTTAGATCTAAGTTTTCCCTACAATGAGCAGTTCTTC,CASSLDLSFPYNEQFF